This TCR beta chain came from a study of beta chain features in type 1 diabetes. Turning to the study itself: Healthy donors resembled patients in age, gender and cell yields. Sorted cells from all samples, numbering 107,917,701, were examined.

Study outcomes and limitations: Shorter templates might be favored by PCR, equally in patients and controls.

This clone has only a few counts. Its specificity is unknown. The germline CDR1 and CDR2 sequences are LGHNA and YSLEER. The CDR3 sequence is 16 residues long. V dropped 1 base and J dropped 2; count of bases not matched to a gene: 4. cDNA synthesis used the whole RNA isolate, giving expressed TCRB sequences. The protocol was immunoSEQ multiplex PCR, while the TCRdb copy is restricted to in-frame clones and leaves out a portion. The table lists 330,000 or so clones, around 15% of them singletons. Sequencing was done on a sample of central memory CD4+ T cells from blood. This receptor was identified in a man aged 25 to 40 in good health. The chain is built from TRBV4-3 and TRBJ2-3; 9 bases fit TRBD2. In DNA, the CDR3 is TGCGCCAGCAGCCAAGCTAGCGGGATACTCACAGATACGCAGTATTTT. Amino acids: CASSQASGILTDTQYF.